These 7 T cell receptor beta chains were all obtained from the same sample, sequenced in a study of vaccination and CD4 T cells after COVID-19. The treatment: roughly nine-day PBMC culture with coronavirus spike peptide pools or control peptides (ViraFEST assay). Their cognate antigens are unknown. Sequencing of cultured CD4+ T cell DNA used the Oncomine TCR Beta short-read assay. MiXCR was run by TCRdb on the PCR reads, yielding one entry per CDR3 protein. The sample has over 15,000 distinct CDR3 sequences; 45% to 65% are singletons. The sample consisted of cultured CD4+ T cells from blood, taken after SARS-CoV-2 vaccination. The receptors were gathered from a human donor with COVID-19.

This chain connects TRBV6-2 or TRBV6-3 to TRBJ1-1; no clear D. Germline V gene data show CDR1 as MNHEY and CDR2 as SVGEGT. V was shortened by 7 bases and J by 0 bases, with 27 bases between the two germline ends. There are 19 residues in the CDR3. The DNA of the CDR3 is TGTGCCAGCACCCCAGATCGGCCATTGCAAAGAAAAATGAACACTGAAGCTTTCTTT. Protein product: CASTPDRPLQRKMNTEAFF.

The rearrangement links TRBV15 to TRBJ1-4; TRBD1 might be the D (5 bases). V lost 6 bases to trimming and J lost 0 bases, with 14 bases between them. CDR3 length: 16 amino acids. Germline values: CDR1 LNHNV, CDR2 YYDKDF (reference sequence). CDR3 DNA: TGTGCCACCAGGAAAACAGTGGGGGCAACTAATGAAAAACTGTTTTTT. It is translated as CATRKTVGATNEKLFF.

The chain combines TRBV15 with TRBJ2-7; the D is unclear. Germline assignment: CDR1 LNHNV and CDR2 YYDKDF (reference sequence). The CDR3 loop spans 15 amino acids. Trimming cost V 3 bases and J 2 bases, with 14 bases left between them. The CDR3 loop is CATSRGGFETYEQYF. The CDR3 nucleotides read TGTGCCACCAGCAGGGGCGGCTTCGAGACCTACGAGCAGTACTTC.

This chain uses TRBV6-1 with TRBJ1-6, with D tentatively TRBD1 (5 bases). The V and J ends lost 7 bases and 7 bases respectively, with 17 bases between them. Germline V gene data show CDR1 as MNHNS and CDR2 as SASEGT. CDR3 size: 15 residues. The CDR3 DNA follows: TGTGCCAGCAAATCATTGGCAGGGCAGAATTCACCCCTCCACTTT. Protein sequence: CASKSLAGQNSPLHF.

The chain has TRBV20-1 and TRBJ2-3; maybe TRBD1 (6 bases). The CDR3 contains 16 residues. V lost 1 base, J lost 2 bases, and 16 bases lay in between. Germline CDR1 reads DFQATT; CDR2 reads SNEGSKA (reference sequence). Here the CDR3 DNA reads TGCAGTGCTAGAGTACGGATGGGGGCTCCCACAGATACGCAGTATTTT. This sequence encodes CSARVRMGAPTDTQYF.

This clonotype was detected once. The DNA of the CDR3 is TGTGCCAGCAGCATCCTCGGGACAGGGGTCCGGGAGCAGTACTTC. Translation gives CASSILGTGVREQYF. The gene calls are TRBV7-9 and TRBJ2-7, with 10 bases fitting TRBD1. The CDR3 sequence is 15 residues long. V was pared by 5 bases and J by 7 bases, with 11 bases of the junction left unmatched. The germline gives CDR1 SEHNR, CDR2 FQNEAQ (reference sequence).

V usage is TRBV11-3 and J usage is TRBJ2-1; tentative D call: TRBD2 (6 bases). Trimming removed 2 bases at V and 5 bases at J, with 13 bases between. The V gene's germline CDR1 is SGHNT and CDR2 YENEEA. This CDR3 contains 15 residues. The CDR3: CASSLIGGVNNEQFF. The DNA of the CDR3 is TGTGCCAGCAGCTTAATTGGCGGGGTGAACAATGAGCAGTTCTTC.